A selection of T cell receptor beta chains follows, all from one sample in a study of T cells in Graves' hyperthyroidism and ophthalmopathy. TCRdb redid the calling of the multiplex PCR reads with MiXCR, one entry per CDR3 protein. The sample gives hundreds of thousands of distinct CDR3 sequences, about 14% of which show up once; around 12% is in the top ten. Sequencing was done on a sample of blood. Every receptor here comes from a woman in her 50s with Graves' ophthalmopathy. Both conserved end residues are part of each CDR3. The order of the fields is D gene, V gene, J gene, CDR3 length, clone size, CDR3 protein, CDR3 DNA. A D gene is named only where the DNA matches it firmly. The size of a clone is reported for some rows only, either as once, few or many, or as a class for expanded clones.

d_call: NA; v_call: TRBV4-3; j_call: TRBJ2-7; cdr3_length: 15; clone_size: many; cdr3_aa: CASSQELGSSYEQYF; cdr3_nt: TGCGCCAGCAGCCAAGAACTAGGAAGTAGCTACGAGCAGTACTTC
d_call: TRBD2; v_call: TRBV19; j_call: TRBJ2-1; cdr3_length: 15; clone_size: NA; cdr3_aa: CASSIALAVYNEQFF; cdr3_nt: TGTGCCAGTAGTATAGCCCTAGCGGTATACAATGAGCAGTTCTTC
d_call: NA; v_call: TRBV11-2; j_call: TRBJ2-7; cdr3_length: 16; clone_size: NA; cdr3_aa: CASSLAGAVLAYEQYF; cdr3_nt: TGTGCCAGCAGCTTAGCGGGGGCGGTTCTGGCCTACGAGCAGTACTTC
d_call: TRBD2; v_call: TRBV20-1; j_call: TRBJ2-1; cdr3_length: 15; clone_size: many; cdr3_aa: CSAARTSGTYNEQFF; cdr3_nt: TGCAGTGCTGCCCGGACTAGCGGAACCTACAATGAGCAGTTCTTC
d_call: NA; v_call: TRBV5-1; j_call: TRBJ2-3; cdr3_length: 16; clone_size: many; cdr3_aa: CASSLGGQPSTDTQYF; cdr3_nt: TGCGCCAGCAGCTTAGGCGGGCAGCCCAGCACAGATACGCAGTATTTT
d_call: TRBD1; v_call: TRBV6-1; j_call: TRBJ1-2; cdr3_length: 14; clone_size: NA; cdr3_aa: CASSGGQGAIGYTF; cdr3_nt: TGTGCCAGCAGTGGAGGACAGGGGGCAATTGGCTACACCTTC
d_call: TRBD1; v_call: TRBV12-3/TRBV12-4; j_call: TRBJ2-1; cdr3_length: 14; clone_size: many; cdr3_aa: CASSLQGDYNEQFF; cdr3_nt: TGTGCCAGCAGTTTACAGGGGGACTACAATGAGCAGTTCTTC
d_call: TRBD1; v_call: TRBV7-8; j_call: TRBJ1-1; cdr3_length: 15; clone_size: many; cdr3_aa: CASSPDRVGGTEAFF; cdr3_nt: TGTGCCAGCAGCCCGGACAGGGTGGGGGGGACTGAAGCTTTCTTT
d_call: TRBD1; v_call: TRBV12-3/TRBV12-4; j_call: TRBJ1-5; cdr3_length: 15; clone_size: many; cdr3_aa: CASSRDTGGNQPQHF; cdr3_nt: TGTGCCAGCAGTCGCGATACAGGGGGCAATCAGCCCCAGCATTTT
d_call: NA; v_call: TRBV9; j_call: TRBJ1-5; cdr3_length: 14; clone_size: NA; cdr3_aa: CASSAGTGNQPQHF; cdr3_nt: TGTGCCAGCAGCGCCGGGACGGGAAATCAGCCCCAGCATTTT
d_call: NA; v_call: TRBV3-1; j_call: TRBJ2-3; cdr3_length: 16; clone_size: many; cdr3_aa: CASSQAGRLHTDTQYF; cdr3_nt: TGTGCCAGCAGCCAAGCAGGCAGGCTACACACAGATACGCAGTATTTT
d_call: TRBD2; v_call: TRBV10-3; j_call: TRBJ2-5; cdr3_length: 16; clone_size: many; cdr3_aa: CAISTRSSGNIETQYF; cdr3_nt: TGTGCCATCAGTACGAGGAGCAGCGGGAACATAGAGACCCAGTACTTC
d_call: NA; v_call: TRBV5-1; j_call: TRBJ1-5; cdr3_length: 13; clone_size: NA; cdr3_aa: CASSRGLNQPQHF; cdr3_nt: TGCGCCAGCAGCCGGGGGCTCAATCAGCCCCAGCATTTT
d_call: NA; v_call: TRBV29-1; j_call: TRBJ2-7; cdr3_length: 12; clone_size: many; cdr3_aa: CSVAGSPYEQYF; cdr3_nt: TGCAGCGTTGCAGGTTCCCCCTACGAGCAGTACTTC
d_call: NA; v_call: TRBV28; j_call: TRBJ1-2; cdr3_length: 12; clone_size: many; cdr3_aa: CASSPPSPGYTF; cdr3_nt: TGTGCCAGCAGTCCTCCCTCCCCGGGCTACACCTTC
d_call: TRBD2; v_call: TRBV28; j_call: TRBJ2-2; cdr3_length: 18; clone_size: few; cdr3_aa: CASSLPGLAGGGTGELFF; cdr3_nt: TGTGCCAGCAGTTTGCCGGGACTAGCGGGGGGAGGCACCGGGGAGCTGTTTTTT
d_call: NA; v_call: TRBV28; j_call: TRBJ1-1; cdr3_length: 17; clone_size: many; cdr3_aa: CASSLVGRDIGNTEAFF; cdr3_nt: TGTGCCAGCAGTTTAGTTGGGCGGGATATTGGAAACACTGAAGCTTTCTTT
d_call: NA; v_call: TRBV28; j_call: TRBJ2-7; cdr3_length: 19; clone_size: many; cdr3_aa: CASSSGFIASGQPIYEQYF; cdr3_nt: TGTGCCAGCAGTTCCGGTTTTATCGCCTCTGGACAGCCTATATACGAGCAGTACTTC
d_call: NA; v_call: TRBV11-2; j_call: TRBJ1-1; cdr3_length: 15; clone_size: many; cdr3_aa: CASSWATGMNTEAFF; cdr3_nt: TGTGCCAGCAGCTGGGCAACAGGGATGAACACTGAAGCTTTCTTT
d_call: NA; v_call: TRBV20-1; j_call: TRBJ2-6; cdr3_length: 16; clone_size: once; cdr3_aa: CSARVLGAFGANVLTF; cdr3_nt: TGCAGTGCTAGAGTGCTAGGAGCTTTTGGGGCCAACGTCCTGACTTTC
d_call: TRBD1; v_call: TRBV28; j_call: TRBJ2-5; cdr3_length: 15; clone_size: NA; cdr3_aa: CASSSPGGLGETQYF; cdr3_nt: TGTGCCAGCAGTTCACCAGGGGGTCTAGGGGAGACCCAGTACTTC
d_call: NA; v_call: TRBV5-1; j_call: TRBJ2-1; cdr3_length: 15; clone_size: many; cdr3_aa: CASSFDRPKVSEQFF; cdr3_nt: TGCGCCAGCAGCTTTGACAGACCTAAAGTGAGTGAGCAGTTCTTC
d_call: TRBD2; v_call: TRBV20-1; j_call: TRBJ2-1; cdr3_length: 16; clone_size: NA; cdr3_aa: CSARETSGRANNEQFF; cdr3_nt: TGCAGTGCTAGAGAGACTAGCGGGAGGGCCAACAATGAGCAGTTCTTC
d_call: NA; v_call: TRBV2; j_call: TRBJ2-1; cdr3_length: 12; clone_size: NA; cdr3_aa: CASRDVGGEQFF; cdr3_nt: TGTGCCAGCAGGGATGTAGGGGGTGAGCAGTTCTTC
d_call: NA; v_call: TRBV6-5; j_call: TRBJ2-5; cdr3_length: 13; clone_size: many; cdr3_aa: CASSYWAGETQYF; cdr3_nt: TGTGCCAGCAGTTACTGGGCGGGGGAGACCCAGTACTTC
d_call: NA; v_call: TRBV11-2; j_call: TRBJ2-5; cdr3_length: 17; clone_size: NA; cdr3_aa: CASSIMLGSPNQETQYF; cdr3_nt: TGTGCCAGCAGCATTATGTTGGGGTCGCCCAACCAAGAGACCCAGTACTTC
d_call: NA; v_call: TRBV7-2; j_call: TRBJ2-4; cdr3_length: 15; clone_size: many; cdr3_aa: CASSPSWTNKNIQYF; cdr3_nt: TGTGCCAGCAGCCCCTCGTGGACGAACAAAAACATTCAGTACTTC